This T cell receptor beta chain derives from a study of shared clonotypes between healthy human individuals (TCRdb year 2020). Looking at the study overall: The cohort comprised two women and a few men aged 18 to 49 years. To increase sequencing depth and limit assay-specific biases, different laboratories used diverse techniques to prepare libraries and sequence TCR repertoires. To estimate repertoire size and how much clonotypes are shared between individuals, the study performed deep sequencing of blood TCR repertoires from a handful of healthy adults. For each donor, CD4 naive and CD4 memory were each run on three plates, CD8 naive on two plates, and CD8 memory on one plate. Between about 0.85 and 9.5 billion PBMCs per donor were obtained by leukapheresis.

On this clone: The target of this receptor is not known. Qualities for individual bases were not recorded, and no much larger clone is one base off.

Using the deep immunoSEQ assay, TCR CDR3 regions were amplified from genomic DNA by multiplex PCR. Genomic DNA extracted from each cell subset was distributed evenly over all wells of several immunoSEQ 96-well plates, and each plate served as one replicate. For sorted subsets, approximately 190 ng of genomic DNA, equivalent to 25,000 to 30,000 T cell genomes, went into each replicate PCR. Purified libraries were quantified with a Qubit 3.0 fluorometer, sized on a Bioanalyzer 2100, and re-quantified with the KAPA Library Quantification kit. Each immunoSEQ 96-well plate was sequenced on its own single-read 150-cycle Illumina NextSeq 550 flow cell. On the study's bioinformatics: Because only junctional sequences without quality scores were contained in the immunoSEQ output, filtering matching that applied to full-length reads could not be performed. Sequences were annotated with PyIR, a Python wrapper for IgBLAST v1.9, and V/J genes and CDR3 were assigned using IMGT germline references. Reads with weak V/J assignments (E-value above 1e-6), missing CDR3, stop codons, out-of-frame junctions, or ambiguous translated residues were removed. V3J clonotypes were defined as sequences sharing an identical inferred V gene, J gene, and CDR3 amino acid sequence. Percentage overlap between repertoires was computed as shared unique clonotypes divided by the size of the smaller repertoire. RTK rarefaction, the Chao1 estimator, and Recon v2.1 estimates of unobserved clonotypes were used to assess repertoire richness. For all TCRbeta clonotypes obtained by the gDNA method from four donors, generation probabilities were computed with OLGA. TCRdb took over this immuneACCESS table, retaining in-frame rearrangements with V and J assigned. Such tables are incomplete; in checked studies, under half of the missing clones stem from an unresolved V gene, and the remainder is unexplained. That table is the source of V, J and clone size, and D and trimming were worked out from the DNA. A total of a few million clones appear in this sample, just under 95% of them only once. The ten largest clones take up under 2% of the sample.

CDR1 and CDR2 are drawn from the germline V gene: SGHTA, FQGTGA. At the junction V is shortened by 0 bases and J by 7 bases, with 13 bases in between. Its CDR3 holds 14 amino acids, cysteine through phenylalanine. The DNA shown is the 42-base CDR3, in frame from base 1. CD8 naive samples were CD45RO-negative cells positively selected for CCR7, giving a CD45RA+CCR7+ population that excluded TemRA cells. Donors were healthy HIV-negative adults with no recently reported acute infections or vaccinations. All donors were Caucasian adults living in Nashville, Tennessee, USA. After blood collection by leukapheresis, PBMCs were isolated using Ficoll-Histopaque density gradient centrifugation and then cryopreserved in the vapor phase of liquid nitrogen. Analytical flow cytometry was used to check the purity and quantity of every magnetically sorted T cell population. Genomic DNA was isolated from each sorted fraction and quantified by UV absorbance on a Nanodrop 2000c.

General study outcomes and caveats: Higher generation probabilities were observed for clonotypes shared by all four sorted-subset donors than for non-shared clonotypes. Even with the large sequencing depth, rarefaction of the sorted-subset datasets indicated that sequencing was incomplete. The genetic and exposure-history diversity represented was limited by the small number of donors. Naive subsets generally had larger estimated clonotype richness than memory subsets did. Pairwise subsampling led to the expectation that sequencing depth would affect the degree of clonotype sharing among donors. Only blood was sampled, and tissue TCR repertoires likely differ from those in blood. Sharing across several donors was observed for roughly 5% of naive CD4, about 3.2% of naive CD8, over 2% of memory CD4, and less than 0.45% of memory CD8 clonotypes.

This TCR came from a man aged 18 to 29 in good health. Some clones in this sample may be carry-over from other donors' samples. The sequenced sample consisted of naive CD8+ T cells from PBMCs. Per the publication, the cell subset or site label means: CD45RA+CCR7+. The V and J genes are TRBV7-3 and TRBJ2-7; the D assignment is uncertain and may be TRBD1 or TRBD2, with 5 bases supporting each. The CDR3 corresponds to CASSLTGTLAEQYF. DNA sequence: TGTGCCAGCAGCTTAACCGGGACCCTTGCGGAGCAGTACTTC.